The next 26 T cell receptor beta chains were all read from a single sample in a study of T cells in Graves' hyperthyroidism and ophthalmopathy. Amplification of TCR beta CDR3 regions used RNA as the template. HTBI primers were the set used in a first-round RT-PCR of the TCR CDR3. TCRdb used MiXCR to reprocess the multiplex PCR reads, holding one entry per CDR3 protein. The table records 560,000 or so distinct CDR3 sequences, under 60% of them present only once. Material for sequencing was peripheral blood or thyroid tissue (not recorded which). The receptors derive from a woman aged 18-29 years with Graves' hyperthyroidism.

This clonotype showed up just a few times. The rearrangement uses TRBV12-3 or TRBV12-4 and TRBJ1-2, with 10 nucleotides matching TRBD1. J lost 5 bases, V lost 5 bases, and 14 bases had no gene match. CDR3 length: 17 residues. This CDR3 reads CASSLDPGQGILYGYTF. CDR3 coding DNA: TGTGCCAGCAGTCTGGACCCGGGACAGGGGATCCTTTATGGCTACACCTTC.

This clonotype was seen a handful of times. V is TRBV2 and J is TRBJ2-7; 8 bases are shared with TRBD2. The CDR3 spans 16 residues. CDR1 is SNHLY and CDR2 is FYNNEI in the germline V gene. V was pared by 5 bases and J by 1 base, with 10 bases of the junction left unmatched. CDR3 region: CASSSPRAGESYEQYF. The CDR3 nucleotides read TGTGCCAGCAGTTCACCCAGAGCGGGAGAATCCTACGAGCAGTACTTC.

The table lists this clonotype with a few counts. CDR3 amino acids: CASSPSPGQVYEQYF. CDR3 in DNA: TGTGCCAGCAGTCCTTCTCCGGGACAGGTCTACGAGCAGTACTTC. This sequence joins TRBV9 and TRBJ2-7; the match to TRBD1 covers 8 bases. J was trimmed by 3 bases and V by 5 bases; bases with no gene match: 10. There are 15 residues in the CDR3. The germline V gene encodes CDR1 SGDLS and CDR2 YYNGEE.

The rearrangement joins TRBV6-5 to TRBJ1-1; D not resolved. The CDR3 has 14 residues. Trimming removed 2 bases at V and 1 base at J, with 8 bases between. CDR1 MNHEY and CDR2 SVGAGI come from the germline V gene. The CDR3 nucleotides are TGTGCCAGCAGTTACAGGCTTGGGAACACTGAAGCTTTCTTT. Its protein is CASSYRLGNTEAFF.

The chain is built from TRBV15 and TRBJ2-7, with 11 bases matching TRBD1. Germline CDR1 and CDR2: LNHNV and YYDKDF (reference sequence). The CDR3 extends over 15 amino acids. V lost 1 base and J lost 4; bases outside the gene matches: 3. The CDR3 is CATSRGTGGIYEQYF. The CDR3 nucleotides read TGTGCCACCAGCAGAGGGACAGGGGGCATTTACGAGCAGTACTTC.

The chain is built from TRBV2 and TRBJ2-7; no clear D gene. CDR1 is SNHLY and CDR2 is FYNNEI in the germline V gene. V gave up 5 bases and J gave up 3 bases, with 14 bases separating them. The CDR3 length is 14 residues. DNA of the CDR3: TGTGCCAGCAGTTTTTTTGGTCCGTACTACGAGCAGTACTTC. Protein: CASSFFGPYYEQYF.

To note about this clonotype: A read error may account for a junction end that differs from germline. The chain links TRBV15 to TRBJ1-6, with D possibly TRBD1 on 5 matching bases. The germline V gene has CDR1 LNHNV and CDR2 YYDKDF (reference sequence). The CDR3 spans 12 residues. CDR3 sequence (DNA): TGTGCCACCAGTAGAGCCGGAGGGGATGGGCACTTT. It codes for CATSRAGGDGHF. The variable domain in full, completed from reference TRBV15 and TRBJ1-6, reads DAMVIQNPRYQVTQFGKPVTLSCSQTLNHNVMYWYQQKSSQAPKLLFHYYDKDFNNEADTPDNFQSRRPNTSFCFLDIRSPGLGDTAMYLCATSRAGGDGHFGNGTRLTVT.

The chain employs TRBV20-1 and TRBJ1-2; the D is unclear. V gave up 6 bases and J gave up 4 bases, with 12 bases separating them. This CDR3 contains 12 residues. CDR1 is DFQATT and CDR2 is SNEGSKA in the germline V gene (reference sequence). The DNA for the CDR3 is TGCAGTGCCAATCGGCGGGCCTATGGCTACACCTTC. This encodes CSANRRAYGYTF.

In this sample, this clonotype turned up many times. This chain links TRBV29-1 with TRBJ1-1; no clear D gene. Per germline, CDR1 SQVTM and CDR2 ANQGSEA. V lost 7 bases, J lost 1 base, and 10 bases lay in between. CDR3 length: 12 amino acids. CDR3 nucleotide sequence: TGCAGCGCCTTCTCGGGGAACACTGAAGCTTTCTTT. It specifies CSAFSGNTEAFF.

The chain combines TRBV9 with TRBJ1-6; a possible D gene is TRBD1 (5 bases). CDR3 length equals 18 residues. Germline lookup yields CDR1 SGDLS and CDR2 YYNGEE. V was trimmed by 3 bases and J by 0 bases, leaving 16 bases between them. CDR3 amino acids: CASSDDPGGSSYNSPLHF. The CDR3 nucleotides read TGTGCCAGCAGCGATGATCCGGGGGGGAGCTCCTATAATTCACCCCTCCACTTT.

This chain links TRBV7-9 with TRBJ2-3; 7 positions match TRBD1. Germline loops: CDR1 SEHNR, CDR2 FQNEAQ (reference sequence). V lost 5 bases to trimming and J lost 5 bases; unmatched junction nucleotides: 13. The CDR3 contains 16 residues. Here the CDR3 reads CASSLLRAPGGDTQYF. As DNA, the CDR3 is TGTGCCAGCAGCCTCCTCCGGGCCCCAGGGGGAGATACGCAGTATTTT.

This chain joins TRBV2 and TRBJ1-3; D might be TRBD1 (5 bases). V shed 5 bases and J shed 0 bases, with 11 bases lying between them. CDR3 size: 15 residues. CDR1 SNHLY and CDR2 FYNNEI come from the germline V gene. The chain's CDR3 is CASSLGVGSGNTIYF. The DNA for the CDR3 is TGTGCCAGCAGTTTAGGGGTCGGCTCTGGAAACACCATATATTTT.

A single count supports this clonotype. CDR3 in DNA: TGTGCCAGCAGCTTACTACTGAAATTGGTGGATGAGCAGTTCTTC. Amino acids: CASSLLLKLVDEQFF. The chain has TRBV7-2 and TRBJ2-5; D gene uncertain. The assigned J gene may be wrong: the sequence end matches TRBJ2-1 better. This CDR3 has 15 residues. Germline CDR1 and CDR2: SGHTA and FQGNSA.

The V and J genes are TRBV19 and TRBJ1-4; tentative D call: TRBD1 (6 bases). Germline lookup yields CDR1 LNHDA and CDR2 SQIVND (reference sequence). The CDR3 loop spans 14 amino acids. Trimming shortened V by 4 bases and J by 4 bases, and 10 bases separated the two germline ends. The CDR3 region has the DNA TGTGCCAGTAGTACGGACAGACGTAATGAAAAACTGTTTTTT. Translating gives CASSTDRRNEKLFF.

CDR3 loop: CASSLTGTANSPLHF. The CDR3 nucleotides read TGTGCCAGCTCCCTGACCGGGACAGCCAATTCACCCCTCCACTTT. This chain links TRBV25-1 with TRBJ1-6; 7 bases align to TRBD1. With 8 bases clipped from V and 7 bases from J, the junction kept 11 bases outside the gene matches. This CDR3 has 15 residues. Germline V CDR1 and CDR2: MGHDK, SYGVNS.

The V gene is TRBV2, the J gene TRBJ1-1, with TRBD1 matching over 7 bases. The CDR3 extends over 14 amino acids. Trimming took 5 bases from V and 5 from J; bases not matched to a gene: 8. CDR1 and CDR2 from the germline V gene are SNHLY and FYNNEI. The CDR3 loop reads CASSKTGESTEAFF. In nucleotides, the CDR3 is TGTGCCAGCAGTAAAACAGGGGAGAGTACTGAAGCTTTCTTT. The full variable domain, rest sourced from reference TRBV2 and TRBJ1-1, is EPEVTQTPSHQVTQMGQEVILRCVPISNHLYFYWYRQILGQKVEFLVSFYNNEISEKSEIFDDQFSVERPDGSNFTLKIRSTKLEDSAMYFCASSKTGESTEAFFGQGTRLTVV.

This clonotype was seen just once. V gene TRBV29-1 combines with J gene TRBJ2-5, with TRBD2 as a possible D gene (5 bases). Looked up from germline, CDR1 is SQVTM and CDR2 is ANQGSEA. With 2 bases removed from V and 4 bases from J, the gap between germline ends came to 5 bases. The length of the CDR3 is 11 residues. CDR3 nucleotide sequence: TGCAGCGTTGAACTAGCAGAGACCCAGTACTTC. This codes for CSVELAETQYF. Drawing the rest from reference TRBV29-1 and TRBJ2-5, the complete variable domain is SAVISQKPSRDICQRGTSLTIQCQVDSQVTMMFWYRQQPGQSLTLIATANQGSEATYESGFVIDKFPISRPNLTFSTLTVSNMSPEDSSIYLCSVELAETQYFGPGTRLLVL.

CDR3 protein: CASSLTGGEQPQHF. The CDR3 nucleotides are TGTGCCAGCAGCTTAACGGGGGGTGAACAGCCCCAGCATTTT. The rearrangement links TRBV25-1 to TRBJ1-5; a weak D match, TRBD1 (5 bases). With 6 bases removed from V and 7 bases from J, the gap between germline ends came to 16 bases. The CDR3 contains 14 residues. Germline V gives CDR1 MGHDK, CDR2 SYGVNS.

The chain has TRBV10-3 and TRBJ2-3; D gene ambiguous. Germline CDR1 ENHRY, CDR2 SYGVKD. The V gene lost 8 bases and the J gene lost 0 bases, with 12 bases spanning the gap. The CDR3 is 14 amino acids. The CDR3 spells CAIEKSESTDTQYF. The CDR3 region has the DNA TGTGCCATCGAAAAGAGCGAAAGCACAGATACGCAGTATTTT.

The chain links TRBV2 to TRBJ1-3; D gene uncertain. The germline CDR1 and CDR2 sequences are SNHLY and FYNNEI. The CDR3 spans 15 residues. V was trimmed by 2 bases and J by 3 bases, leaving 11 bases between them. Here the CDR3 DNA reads TGTGCCAGCAGTGAACCGACGAACTTTGGAAACACCATATATTTT. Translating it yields CASSEPTNFGNTIYF. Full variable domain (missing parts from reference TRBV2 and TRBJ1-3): EPEVTQTPSHQVTQMGQEVILRCVPISNHLYFYWYRQILGQKVEFLVSFYNNEISEKSEIFDDQFSVERPDGSNFTLKIRSTKLEDSAMYFCASSEPTNFGNTIYFGEGSWLTVV.

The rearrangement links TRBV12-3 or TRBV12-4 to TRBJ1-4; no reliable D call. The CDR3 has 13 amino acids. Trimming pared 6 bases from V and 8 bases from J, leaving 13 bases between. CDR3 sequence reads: CASRVGGREKLFF. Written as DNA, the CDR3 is TGTGCCAGCAGGGTCGGAGGTCGGGAAAAACTGTTTTTT.

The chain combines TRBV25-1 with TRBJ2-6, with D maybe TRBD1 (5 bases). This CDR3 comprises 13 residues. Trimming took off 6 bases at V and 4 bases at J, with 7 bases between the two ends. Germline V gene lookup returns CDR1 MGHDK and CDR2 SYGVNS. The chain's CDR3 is CASRAGGANVLTF. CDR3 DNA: TGTGCCAGCAGGGCAGGGGGGGCCAACGTCCTGACTTTC. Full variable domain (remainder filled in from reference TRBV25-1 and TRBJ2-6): EADIYQTPRYLVIGTGKKITLECSQTMGHDKMYWYQQDPGMELHLIHYSYGVNSTEKGDLSSESTVSRIRTEHFPLTLESARPSHTSQYLCASRAGGANVLTFGAGSRLTVL.

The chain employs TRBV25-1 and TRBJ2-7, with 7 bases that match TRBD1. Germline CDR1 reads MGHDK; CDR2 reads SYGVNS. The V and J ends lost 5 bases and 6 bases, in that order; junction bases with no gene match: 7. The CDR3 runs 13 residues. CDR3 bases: TGTGCCAGCAGTCCAACCTACAGGGGCGAGCAGTACTTC. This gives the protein CASSPTYRGEQYF.

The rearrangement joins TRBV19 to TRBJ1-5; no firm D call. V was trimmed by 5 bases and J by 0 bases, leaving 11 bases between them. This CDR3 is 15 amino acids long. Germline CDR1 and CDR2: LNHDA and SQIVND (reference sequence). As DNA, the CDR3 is TGTGCCAGTAGTTTCACAGTCAATAGCAATCAGCCCCAGCATTTT. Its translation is CASSFTVNSNQPQHF.

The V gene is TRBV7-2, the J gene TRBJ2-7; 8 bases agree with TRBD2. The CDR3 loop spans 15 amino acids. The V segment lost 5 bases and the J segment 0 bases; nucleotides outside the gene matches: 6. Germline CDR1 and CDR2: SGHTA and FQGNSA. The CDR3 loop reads CASSQVAGGSYEQYF. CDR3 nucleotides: TGTGCCAGCAGCCAAGTGGCGGGAGGCTCCTACGAGCAGTACTTC.

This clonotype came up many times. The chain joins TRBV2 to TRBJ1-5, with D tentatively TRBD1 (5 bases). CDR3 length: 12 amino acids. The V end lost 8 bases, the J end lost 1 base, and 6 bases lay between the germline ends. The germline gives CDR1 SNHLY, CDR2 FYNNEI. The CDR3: CASRDSNQPQHF. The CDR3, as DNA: TGTGCCAGCCGGGACAGCAATCAGCCCCAGCATTTT.